The entry that follows covers one T cell receptor (beta chain) sequence. In TCRdb, the 5' RACE reads were re-called with MiXCR into one record per CDR3 protein. The sample has around 530,000 distinct CDR3 sequences, roughly 15% seen once. The source of the sample is a study of identical twins. Germline loops: CDR1 LGHDT, CDR2 YNNKEL (reference sequence). This CDR3 comprises 15 residues. Unmatched junction bases numbered 9, after V lost 4 bases and J lost 9 bases. The sample was also linked to a second study, of yellow fever vaccine responses in identical twins.

This sequence originates from a woman younger than 35 in good health. V gene TRBV3-1 combines with J gene TRBJ2-1, with 10 bases aligning to TRBD2. Material for sequencing was CD4+ T cells sorted from blood. The CDR3 region is CASSPSAGGYVEQFF. CDR3 DNA: TGTGCCAGCAGCCCTTCAGCGGGGGGGTATGTTGAGCAGTTCTTC.